This TCR beta chain appears in the sequencing data of a study of T cells in Graves' hyperthyroidism and ophthalmopathy. Using RNA transcripts as the source, TCR beta CDR3 regions were amplified. TCR CDR3 regions were first amplified by RT-PCR with HTBI primers. TCRdb processed the multiplex PCR reads anew with MiXCR; each CDR3 protein has one entry. The data show hundreds of thousands of distinct CDR3 sequences, with just under 20% seen just once and about half held by the top ten. The study, taken as a whole, reports: It was a median approximately 6 months before onset that the model predicted ophthalmopathy. In blood, most of the thyroid clonotypes expanded above 0.001 were also present.

This clonotype was seen only a few times. The antigen is not known. Unmatched junction bases numbered 12, after V lost 2 bases and J lost 7 bases. CDR1 SGHKS and CDR2 YYEKEE come from the germline V gene (reference sequence). This CDR3 comprises 18 residues. The origin of this receptor is a man aged 35 to 55 with Graves' ophthalmopathy. The chain carries TRBV5-5 and TRBJ1-6; 10 nucleotides match TRBD1. The sequencing input was blood. The CDR3 reads CASSFRVGTGVRNSPLHF. The CDR3 coding sequence is TGTGCCAGCAGCTTCCGAGTCGGGACAGGGGTAAGAAATTCACCCCTCCACTTT.